A single sample is the source of the 24 T cell receptor beta chains below, sequenced in a study of blood T cell repertoires in COVID-19. Clones were read by immunoSEQ multiplex PCR, and TCRdb kept only the in-frame ones, dropping some. The table has about 270,000 clones, 75% to 90% seen once. Sequenced sample: peripheral blood. These receptors were collected from a man aged 45-65 years with acute or convalescent COVID-19.

V and J are TRBV3-1 (or the pseudogene TRBV3-2) and TRBJ2-6; no firm D call. This CDR3 has 13 residues. Germline CDR1 LGHDT, CDR2 YNNKEL (reference sequence). Trimming removed 8 bases from V and 0 bases from J, with 5 bases in between. CDR3: CASSYSGANVLTF. CDR3 in DNA: TGTGCCAGCTCTTACTCTGGGGCCAACGTCCTGACTTTC.

This chain links TRBV27 with TRBJ1-4; no reliable D call. The V gene's germline CDR1 is MNHEY and CDR2 SMNVEV (reference sequence). The CDR3 sequence is 14 residues long. Trimming pared 3 bases from V and 8 bases from J, leaving 13 bases between. The CDR3 bases are TGTGCCAGCAGTTTGAGGTGGGAGGGCGAAAAACTGTTTTTT. Amino acid sequence: CASSLRWEGEKLFF. Based on the CDR3 plus reference TRBV27 and TRBJ1-4, the full variable domain is EAQVTQNPRYLITVTGKKLTVTCSQNMNHEYMSWYRQDPGLGLRQIYYSMNVEVTDKGDVPEGYKVSRKEKRNFPLILESPSPNQTSLYFCASSLRWEGEKLFFGSGTQLSVL.

V and J are TRBV7-9 and TRBJ1-6, with D maybe TRBD1 (6 bases). The V gene lost 9 bases and the J gene lost 7 bases, with 16 bases spanning the gap. Germline CDR1 SEHNR, CDR2 FQNEAQ (reference sequence). The CDR3 runs to 14 residues. CDR3 in DNA: TGTGCCAGTCGCAGAACAGGGCAAAATTCACCCCTCCACTTT. It specifies CASRRTGQNSPLHF.

This chain uses TRBV14 with TRBJ2-7; a weak D match, TRBD1 (5 bases). CDR1 and CDR2 (germline): SGHDN, FVKESK. The CDR3 consists of 14 residues. The ends were cut back, 2 bases at V and 4 bases at J, with 12 bases in the middle. The CDR3 is CASSQSPGLYEQYF. CDR3 coding DNA: TGTGCCAGCAGCCAATCCCCAGGGTTATACGAGCAGTACTTC. Together with reference TRBV14 and TRBJ2-7, the CDR3 gives the full variable domain: EAGVTQFPSHSVIEKGQTVTLRCDPISGHDNLYWYRRVMGKEIKFLLHFVKESKQDESGMPNNRFLAERTGGTYSTLKVQPAELEDSGVYFCASSQSPGLYEQYFGPGTRLTVT.

The chain has TRBV6-6 and TRBJ1-5; D might be TRBD1 (5 bases). V lost 5 bases, J lost 7 bases, and 21 bases lay in between. CDR3 length equals 16 residues. Germline CDR1 and CDR2: MNHNY and SVGAGI (reference sequence). The chain's CDR3 is CASSPPGPSTGQPQHF. As DNA, the CDR3 is TGTGCCAGCAGTCCCCCAGGGCCTTCAACCGGCCAGCCCCAGCATTTT.

This rearrangement joins TRBV27 to TRBJ1-1; no clear D gene. The CDR3 sequence is 14 residues long. Trimming pared 4 bases from V and 1 base from J, leaving 10 bases between. Germline V lookup: CDR1 MNHEY, CDR2 SMNVEV (reference sequence). This CDR3 reads CASSWRQQNTEAFF. The DNA of the CDR3 is TGTGCCAGCAGTTGGCGACAACAGAACACTGAAGCTTTCTTT.

The chain uses TRBV3-1 (or the pseudogene TRBV3-2) and TRBJ1-5; 8 nucleotides agree with TRBD1. Germline V gene sequence: CDR1 LGHDT, CDR2 YNNKEL (reference sequence). This CDR3 has 13 residues. V trimming: 4 bases; J trimming: 5 bases; junction bases outside the gene matches: 1. The CDR3 spells CASSRQGHQPQHF. CDR3 nucleotides: TGTGCCAGCAGCCGACAGGGGCATCAGCCCCAGCATTTT.

The rearrangement joins TRBV3-1 (or the pseudogene TRBV3-2) to TRBJ1-2; D ambiguous. Germline values: CDR1 LGHDT, CDR2 YNNKEL (reference sequence). This CDR3 comprises 15 residues. V dropped 5 bases and J dropped 0 bases, with 13 bases sitting between them. The CDR3 loop is CASSVTVLANYGYTF. The CDR3 DNA is TGTGCCAGCAGCGTTACGGTACTAGCTAACTATGGCTACACCTTC.

In its sample, this clone was seen a few times. The chain uses TRBV30 and TRBJ1-5; 7 positions match TRBD1. Trimming removed 0 bases from V and 6 bases from J; junction bases left unmatched: 17. The CDR3 runs to 18 residues. Germline V gives CDR1 GTSNPN, CDR2 SVGIG (reference sequence). The CDR3 loop is CAWSVEEGGWTLGQPQHF. DNA of the CDR3: TGTGCCTGGAGTGTCGAAGAAGGGGGCTGGACCCTCGGTCAGCCCCAGCATTTT.

The chain has TRBV4-2 and TRBJ2-7, with a possible D match to TRBD2 (6 bases). This CDR3 contains 16 residues. Germline CDR1 is LGHNA and CDR2 is YNFKEQ. V shed 2 bases and J shed 2 bases, with 16 bases lying between them. The CDR3 DNA reads as TGTGCCAGCAGCCAATACTTAACGGAGGGACCCTACGAGCAGTACTTC. As protein: CASSQYLTEGPYEQYF.

The chain combines TRBV7-9 with TRBJ1-2; D uncertain. Germline V gene sequence: CDR1 SEHNR, CDR2 FQNEAQ (reference sequence). The ends were cut back, 5 bases at V and 6 bases at J, with 19 bases in the middle. The CDR3 contains 15 residues. The CDR3, as DNA: TGTGCCAGCAGCCCTGGAGAGGGAAGGGTTGATGGCTACACCTTC. Encoded protein: CASSPGEGRVDGYTF.

The chain is built from TRBV5-1 and TRBJ2-3; 10 nucleotides match TRBD2. The V and J ends lost 5 bases and 6 bases, in that order; junction bases with no gene match: 9. The CDR3 runs to 15 residues. Germline V lookup: CDR1 SGHRS, CDR2 YFSETQ. This chain's CDR3 is CASRPSGGGPDTQYF. DNA for the CDR3: TGCGCCAGCAGGCCCAGCGGGGGGGGGCCGGATACGCAGTATTTT. The full variable domain, completed using reference TRBV5-1 and TRBJ2-3, is KAGVTQTPRYLIKTRGQQVTLSCSPISGHRSVSWYQQTPGQGLQFLFEYFSETQRNKGNFPGRFSGRQFSNSRSEMNVSTLELGDSALYLCASRPSGGGPDTQYFGPGTRLTVL.

V usage is TRBV18 and J usage is TRBJ1-2, with D maybe TRBD1 (5 bases). The germline gives CDR1 KGHSH, CDR2 LQKENI. Trimming shortened V by 2 bases and J by 6 bases, and 13 bases separated the two germline ends. The CDR3 covers 14 residues. This CDR3 is CASSPMQGLDGYTF. In DNA form, the CDR3 reads TGTGCCAGCTCACCAATGCAGGGTCTCGATGGCTACACCTTC.

The genes are TRBV19 and TRBJ2-1; the match to TRBD2 covers 13 bases. V shed 5 bases, J shed 8 bases, and the junction held 3 bases outside the gene matches. Per the germline V gene, CDR1 is LNHDA and CDR2 is SQIVND (reference sequence). The CDR3 contains 14 residues. The CDR3 here is CASSVGLAGDEQFF. The CDR3 nucleotides read TGTGCCAGTAGTGTCGGACTAGCGGGGGATGAGCAGTTCTTC.

The chain employs TRBV2 and TRBJ2-4; 7 bases fit TRBD2. Per the germline V gene, CDR1 is SNHLY and CDR2 is FYNNEI. The CDR3 is 14 residues long. Trimming removed 4 bases from V and 7 bases from J; junction bases left unmatched: 7. The CDR3 DNA sequence: TGTGCCAGCAGTGTGCGGGGGTCGAGGAACATTCAGTACTTC. This codes for CASSVRGSRNIQYF.

The genes are TRBV19 and TRBJ1-3; D remains unclear. Germline assignment: CDR1 LNHDA and CDR2 SQIVND (reference sequence). This CDR3 has 17 amino acids. The V end lost 3 bases, the J end lost 0 bases, and 15 bases lay between the germline ends. As DNA, the CDR3 is TGTGCCAGTAGTATCATGTCCCCGCCAGACTCTGGAAACACCATATATTTT. It translates to CASSIMSPPDSGNTIYF.

This chain's CDR3 is CASSLGLAEKLFF. The CDR3 nucleotides read TGTGCCAGCAGTTTGGGGCTCGCCGAAAAACTGTTTTTT. The chain combines TRBV12-3 or TRBV12-4 with TRBJ1-4; weak D call: TRBD1 (5 bases). The V gene lost 3 bases and the J gene lost 8 bases, with 10 bases spanning the gap. The CDR3 length is 13 residues.

The V gene is TRBV19, the J gene TRBJ1-6; D is undetermined. V was trimmed by 6 bases and J by 7 bases, leaving 7 bases between them. The germline gives CDR1 LNHDA, CDR2 SQIVND (reference sequence). This CDR3 comprises 12 residues. Written as DNA, the CDR3 is TGTGCCAGTAGCCCCCGGAATTCACCCCTCCACTTT. As protein: CASSPRNSPLHF.

This sequence joins TRBV6-5 and TRBJ1-5; a possible D gene is TRBD1 (5 bases). Trimming left V 4 bases short and J 6 bases short, with 13 bases between. The CDR3 consists of 14 residues. Per germline, CDR1 MNHEY and CDR2 SVGAGI. The DNA for the CDR3 is TGTGCCAGCAGTTTAACAGGTCCCCCTCAGCCCCAGCATTTT. Protein sequence: CASSLTGPPQPQHF.

This rearrangement joins TRBV20-1 to TRBJ1-2; 7 bases agree with TRBD1. After removal of 3 bases from V and 4 bases from J, the junction contained 5 bases not matched to a gene. CDR3 size: 13 residues. Germline V CDR1 and CDR2: DFQATT, SNEGSKA (reference sequence). The CDR3 reads CSASQGELYGYTF. CDR3 bases: TGCAGTGCTAGTCAGGGGGAACTCTATGGCTACACCTTC.

The chain recombines TRBV7-9 with TRBJ1-1, with D maybe TRBD1 (6 bases). The CDR3 is made up of 15 amino acids. Between the trimmed V and J ends, which lost 5 bases and 1 base, there was a span of 14 bases. Germline V gives CDR1 SEHNR, CDR2 FQNEAQ (reference sequence). The CDR3 nucleotides read TGTGCCAGCAGCCCGCACCGCAGGGGGAACACTGAAGCTTTCTTT. This gives the protein CASSPHRRGNTEAFF.

J is TRBJ1-5 and V is TRBV4-1; TRBD1 is a possible D gene (5 bases). Germline CDR1 is MGHRA and CDR2 is YSYEKL. V was shortened by 2 bases and J by 1 base, with 12 bases between the two germline ends. The CDR3 loop spans 16 amino acids. The CDR3 sequence: CASSQQGLGSNQPQHF. DNA of the CDR3: TGCGCCAGCAGCCAACAGGGTCTCGGGAGCAATCAGCCCCAGCATTTT.

The chain employs TRBV3-1 (or the pseudogene TRBV3-2) and TRBJ2-3, with 9 bases aligning to TRBD2. V shed 1 base, J shed 6 bases, and the junction held 5 bases outside the gene matches. Germline loops: CDR1 LGHDT, CDR2 YNNKEL (reference sequence). The CDR3 loop spans 15 amino acids. Written as DNA, the CDR3 is TGTGCCAGCAGCCAAGGGCGGGGGGGCCAGGATACGCAGTATTTT. Protein sequence: CASSQGRGGQDTQYF.

This clone was observed once. The same CDR3 also results from other DNA sequences found in this sample. The chain uses TRBV6-5 and TRBJ1-2; D is undetermined. Trimming pared 0 bases from V and 6 bases from J, leaving 11 bases between. Germline CDR1 MNHEY, CDR2 SVGAGI. The length of the CDR3 is 14 residues. The DNA of the CDR3 is TGTGCCAGCAGTTACTCGACGCGTCGGGATGGCTACACCTTC. Residues: CASSYSTRRDGYTF.